This TCR beta chain was identified in a study of T cell responses to AZD1222 COVID-19 vaccine. Whole-study results and caveats: In all cases, repertoires were sampled only after the peak T cell response. Per reports, nearly half of all spike-specific TCRs target regions that are unmutated in variants. Donors were mostly white British, more females; clonal diversity possibly underestimated.

Whether given at about 4 or about 12 weeks, second doses were pooled. Note on this clone: The antigen is undetermined.

This table comes from immunoSEQ multiplex PCR, and its TCRdb copy is limited to in-frame clones, with some not included. The sample has some 200,000 clones; roughly nine tenths are singletons. The V gene lost 2 bases and the J gene lost 4 bases, with 13 bases spanning the gap. The CDR3 loop spans 14 amino acids. Germline loops: CDR1 SGHDT, CDR2 YYEEEE. The chain is built from TRBV5-6 and TRBJ2-7; possibly TRBD1 for D (6 bases). Sequenced here: peripheral blood, sampled 28 days after the second AZD1222 dose. This clonotype was obtained from an adult who received the AZD1222 COVID-19 vaccine. The CDR3 nucleotides are TGTGCCAGCAGCTTCACAGGGATAGCTTACGAGCAGTACTTC. It encodes CASSFTGIAYEQYF.